Described below is a single TCR beta chain sequence and its context. The sample is drawn from a study of cytomegalovirus exposure and HLA in healthy donors. PCR amplification relied on 60 Vbeta primers (plus 13 Jbeta primers). Libraries were prepared by immunoSEQ multiplex PCR; TCRdb keeps only in-frame clonotypes and omits some of them. The table includes about 97,000 clones, around 85% detected once. The CDR3 has 14 residues. The V end lost 3 bases, the J end lost 7 bases, and 15 bases lay between the germline ends. CDR1 is KGHSH, CDR2 LQKENI, per germline. This sequence joins TRBV18 and TRBJ1-2; D possibly corresponds to TRBD1 (5 bases). The sequencing input was PBMCs. This receptor was identified in a young man in good health and CMV-seronegative. The CDR3 nucleotides are TGTGCCAGCTCACCCCTAGGGGTATCCGGTGGCTACACCTTC. It translates to CASSPLGVSGGYTF. The full variable domain, its missing parts supplied by reference TRBV18 and TRBJ1-2, is NAGVMQNPRHLVRRRGQEARLRCSPMKGHSHVYWYRQLPEEGLKFMVYLQKENIIDESGMPKERFSAEFPKEGPSILRIQQVVRGDSAAYFCASSPLGVSGGYTFGSGTRLTVV.